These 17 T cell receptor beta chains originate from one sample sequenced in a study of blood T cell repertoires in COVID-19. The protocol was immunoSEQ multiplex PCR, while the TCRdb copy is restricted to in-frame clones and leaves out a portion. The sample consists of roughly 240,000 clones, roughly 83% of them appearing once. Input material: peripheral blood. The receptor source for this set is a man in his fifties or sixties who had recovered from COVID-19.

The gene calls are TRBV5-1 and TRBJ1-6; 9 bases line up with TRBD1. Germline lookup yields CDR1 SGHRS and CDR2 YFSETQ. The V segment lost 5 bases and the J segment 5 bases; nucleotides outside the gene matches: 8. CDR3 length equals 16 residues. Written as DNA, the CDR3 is TGCGCCAGCAGGACACGACAGGGGGATAATAATTCACCCCTCCACTTT. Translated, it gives CASRTRQGDNNSPLHF.

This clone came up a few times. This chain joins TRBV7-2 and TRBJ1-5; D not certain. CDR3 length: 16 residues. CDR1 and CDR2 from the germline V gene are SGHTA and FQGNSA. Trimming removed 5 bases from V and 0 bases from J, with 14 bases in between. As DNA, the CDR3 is TGTGCCAGCAGCCCCGTCGGGAGATATAGCAATCAGCCCCAGCATTTT. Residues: CASSPVGRYSNQPQHF.

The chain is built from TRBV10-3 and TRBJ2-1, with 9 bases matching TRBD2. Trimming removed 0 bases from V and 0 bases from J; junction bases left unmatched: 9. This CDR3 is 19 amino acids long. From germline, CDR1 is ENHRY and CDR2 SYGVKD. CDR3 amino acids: CAISESVFAGGRSYNEQFF. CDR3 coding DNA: TGTGCCATCAGTGAGTCGGTCTTTGCGGGGGGGCGCTCCTACAATGAGCAGTTCTTC.

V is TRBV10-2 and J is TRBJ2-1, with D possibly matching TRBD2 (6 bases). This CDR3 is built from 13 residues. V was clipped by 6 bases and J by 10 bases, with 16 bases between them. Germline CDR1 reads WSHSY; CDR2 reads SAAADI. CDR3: CASRPRGTGEQFF. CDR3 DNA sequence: TGCGCCAGCAGACCTCGAGGGACTGGAGAGCAGTTCTTC.

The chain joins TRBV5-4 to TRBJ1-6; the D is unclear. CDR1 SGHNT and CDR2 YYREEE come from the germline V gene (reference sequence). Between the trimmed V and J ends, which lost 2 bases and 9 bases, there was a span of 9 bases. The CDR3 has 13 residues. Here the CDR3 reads CASSFISGSPLHF. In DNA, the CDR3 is TGTGCCAGCAGCTTTATTTCAGGTTCACCCCTCCACTTT.

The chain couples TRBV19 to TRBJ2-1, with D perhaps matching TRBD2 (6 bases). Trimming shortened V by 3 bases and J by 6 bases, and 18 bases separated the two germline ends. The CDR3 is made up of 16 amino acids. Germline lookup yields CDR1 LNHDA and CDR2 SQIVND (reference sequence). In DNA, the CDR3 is TGTGCCAGTAGTATGCTCGGGGGAGGATGGGTCAATGAGCAGTTCTTC. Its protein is CASSMLGGGWVNEQFF.

The CDR3 reads CASSLRRGGGATGELTEAFF. The CDR3 bases are TGCGCCAGCAGCTTACGAAGGGGCGGGGGCGCTACTGGAGAACTCACTGAAGCTTTCTTT. The rearrangement links TRBV5-1 to TRBJ1-1, with a tentative D call TRBD1 (6 bases). V lost 2 bases and J lost 4, with 30 bases in between. The CDR3 loop spans 20 amino acids. From germline, CDR1 is SGHRS and CDR2 YFSETQ. Supplemented by reference TRBV5-1 and TRBJ1-1, the full variable domain reads KAGVTQTPRYLIKTRGQQVTLSCSPISGHRSVSWYQQTPGQGLQFLFEYFSETQRNKGNFPGRFSGRQFSNSRSEMNVSTLELGDSALYLCASSLRRGGGATGELTEAFFGQGTRLTVV.

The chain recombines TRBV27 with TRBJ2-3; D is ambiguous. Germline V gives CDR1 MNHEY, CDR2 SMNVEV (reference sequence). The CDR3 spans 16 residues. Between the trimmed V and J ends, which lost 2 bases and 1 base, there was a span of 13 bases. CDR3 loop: CASSLGPRYGTDTQYF. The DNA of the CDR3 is TGTGCCAGCAGTTTAGGGCCGCGCTACGGCACAGATACGCAGTATTTT.

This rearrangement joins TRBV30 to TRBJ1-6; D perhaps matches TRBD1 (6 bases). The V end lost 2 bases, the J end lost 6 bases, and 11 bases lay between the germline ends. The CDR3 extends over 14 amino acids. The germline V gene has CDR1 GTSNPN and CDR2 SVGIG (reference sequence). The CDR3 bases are TGTGCCTGGAGTCAGGGGATCAGTAATTCACCCCTCCACTTT. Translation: CAWSQGISNSPLHF.

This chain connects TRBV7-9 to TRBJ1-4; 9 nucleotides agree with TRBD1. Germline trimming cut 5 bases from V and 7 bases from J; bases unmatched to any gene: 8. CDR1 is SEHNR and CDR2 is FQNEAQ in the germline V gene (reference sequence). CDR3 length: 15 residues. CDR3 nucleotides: TGTGCCAGCAGCACCAGGACAGGGGTCCTTGAAAAACTGTTTTTT. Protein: CASSTRTGVLEKLFF.

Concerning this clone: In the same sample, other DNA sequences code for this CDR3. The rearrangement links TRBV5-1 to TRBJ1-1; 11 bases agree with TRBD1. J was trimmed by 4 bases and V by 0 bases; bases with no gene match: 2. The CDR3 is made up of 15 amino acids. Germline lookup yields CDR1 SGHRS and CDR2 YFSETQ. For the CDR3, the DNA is TGCGCCAGCAGCTTGGCCGGGACAGGGGGCACTGAAGCTTTCTTT. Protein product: CASSLAGTGGTEAFF.

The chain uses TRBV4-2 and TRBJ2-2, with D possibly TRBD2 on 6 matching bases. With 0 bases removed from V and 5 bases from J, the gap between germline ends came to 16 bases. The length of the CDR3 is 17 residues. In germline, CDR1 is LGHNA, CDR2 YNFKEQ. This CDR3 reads CASSQDSRAGGTGELFF. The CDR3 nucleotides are TGTGCCAGCAGCCAAGATTCGAGAGCGGGCGGGACCGGGGAGCTGTTTTTT.

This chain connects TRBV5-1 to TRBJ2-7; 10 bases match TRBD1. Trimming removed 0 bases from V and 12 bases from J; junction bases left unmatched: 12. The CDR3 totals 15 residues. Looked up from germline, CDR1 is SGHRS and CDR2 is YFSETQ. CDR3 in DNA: TGCGCCAGCAGCTTGGGAGACAGGGGGCTGGGGCTAAGGTACTTC. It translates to CASSLGDRGLGLRYF. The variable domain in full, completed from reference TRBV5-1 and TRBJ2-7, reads KAGVTQTPRYLIKTRGQQVTLSCSPISGHRSVSWYQQTPGQGLQFLFEYFSETQRNKGNFPGRFSGRQFSNSRSEMNVSTLELGDSALYLCASSLGDRGLGLRYFGPGTRLTVT.

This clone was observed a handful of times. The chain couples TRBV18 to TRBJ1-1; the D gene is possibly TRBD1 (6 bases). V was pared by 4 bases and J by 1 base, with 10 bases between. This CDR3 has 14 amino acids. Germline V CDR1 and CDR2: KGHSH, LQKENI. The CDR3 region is CASSLQGQNTEAFF. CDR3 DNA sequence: TGTGCCAGCTCACTACAGGGACAGAACACTGAAGCTTTCTTT.

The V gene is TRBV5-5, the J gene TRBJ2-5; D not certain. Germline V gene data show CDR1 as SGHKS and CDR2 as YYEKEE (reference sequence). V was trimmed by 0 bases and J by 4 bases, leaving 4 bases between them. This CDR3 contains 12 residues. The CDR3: CASSLGRETQYF. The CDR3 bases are TGTGCCAGCAGCTTGGGTAGAGAGACCCAGTACTTC. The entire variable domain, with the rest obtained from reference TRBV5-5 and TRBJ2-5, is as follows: DAGVTQSPTHLIKTRGQQVTLRCSPISGHKSVSWYQQVLGQGPQFIFQYYEKEERGRGNFPDRFSARQFPNYSSELNVNALLLGDSALYLCASSLGRETQYFGPGTRLLVL.

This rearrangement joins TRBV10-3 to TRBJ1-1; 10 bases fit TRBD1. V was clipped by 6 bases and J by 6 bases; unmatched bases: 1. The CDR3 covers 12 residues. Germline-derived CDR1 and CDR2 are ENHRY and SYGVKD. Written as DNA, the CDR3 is TGTGCCATCAGCGGGACAGGGGCTGAAGCTTTCTTT. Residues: CAISGTGAEAFF.

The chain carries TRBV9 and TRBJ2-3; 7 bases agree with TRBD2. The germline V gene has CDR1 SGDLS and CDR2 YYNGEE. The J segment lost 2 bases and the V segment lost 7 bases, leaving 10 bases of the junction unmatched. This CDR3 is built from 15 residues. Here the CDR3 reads CASVPGGGPTDTQYF. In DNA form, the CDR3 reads TGTGCCAGCGTCCCGGGCGGGGGACCCACAGATACGCAGTATTTT.